The 18 T cell receptor beta chains below were found in one sample sequenced in a study of blood T cell repertoires in COVID-19 (dated by TCRdb to 2020 to 2022). The library was built by means of the immunoSEQ multiplex PCR assay. As stored in TCRdb, this immuneACCESS dataset retains in-frame rearrangements with V and J assigned. A fraction of the clones does not appear; measured against another copy, unresolved V genes explain less than half of the discrepancy, and the remainder lacks a known reason. The sample table holds under 150,000 clones, of which approximately 80% were seen once. The top ten clones comprise more than 3.5% of the sample. What was sequenced was peripheral blood. The receptors derive from a woman of 80 years or more with active or convalescent COVID-19.

This clone was seen a handful of times. The chain joins TRBV4-1 to TRBJ1-2; 12 bases align to TRBD1. Germline V gene lookup returns CDR1 MGHRA and CDR2 YSYEKL. The trim removed 4 bases at V and 4 bases at J, leaving 7 bases unmatched. The CDR3 runs to 16 residues. CDR3 loop: CASSPGTGGYGYGYTF. As DNA, the CDR3 is TGCGCCAGCAGCCCGGGGACAGGGGGCTACGGCTATGGCTACACCTTC.

V and J are TRBV11-2 and TRBJ2-3; 8 positions match TRBD2. With V trimmed by 5 bases and J by 3 bases, 13 bases remained unmatched. The CDR3 loop spans 17 amino acids. The V gene's germline CDR1 is SGHAT and CDR2 FQNNGV. The CDR3 bases are TGTGCCAGCAGCCGCAACCTCGTGGAGCGGGGGACAGATACGCAGTATTTT. Translated, it gives CASSRNLVERGTDTQYF.

The chain is built from TRBV3-1 (or the pseudogene TRBV3-2) and TRBJ2-7; D not certain. Trimming shortened V by 4 bases and J by 5 bases, and 12 bases separated the two germline ends. The CDR3 is made up of 13 amino acids. CDR1 and CDR2 from the germline V gene are LGHDT and YNNKEL (reference sequence). The CDR3 loop reads CASSPDSRNEQYF. CDR3 coding DNA: TGTGCCAGCAGCCCCGATAGTCGTAACGAGCAGTACTTC.

The chain couples TRBV6-6 to TRBJ1-2; tentative D call: TRBD1 (5 bases). Trimming took off 7 bases at V and 4 bases at J, with 22 bases between the two ends. The CDR3 totals 16 residues. The germline V gene encodes CDR1 MNHNY and CDR2 SVGAGI (reference sequence). CDR3: CASTKPPPRQLYGYTF. CDR3 bases: TGTGCCAGCACTAAACCCCCTCCCCGACAGCTCTATGGCTACACCTTC.

The V gene is TRBV6-5, the J gene TRBJ1-3, with D hard to call. Trimming cost V 6 bases and J 0 bases, with 12 bases left between them. This CDR3 is 15 amino acids long. The V gene's germline CDR1 is MNHEY and CDR2 SVGAGI. CDR3 amino acids: CASRDNYHSGNTIYF. The CDR3, as DNA: TGTGCCAGCAGAGACAATTACCACTCTGGAAACACCATATATTTT.

Notes on this clone: The junction differs from germline at one of its ends, possibly a read error. CDR3 amino acids: CASSSGDTSGHTIYF. CDR3 sequence (DNA): TGTGCCAGCTCGTCCGGGGATACCTCTGGACACACCATATATTTT. The V call is TRBV6-5, the J call TRBJ1-3; D is undetermined. Germline V gene sequence: CDR1 MNHEY, CDR2 SVGAGI. The CDR3 length is 15 residues.

This rearrangement joins TRBV6-5 to TRBJ1-2; D might be TRBD1 (5 bases). The germline gives CDR1 MNHEY, CDR2 SVGAGI. The CDR3 spans 13 residues. V was trimmed by 6 bases and J by 1 base, leaving 9 bases between them. The CDR3 bases are TGTGCCAGCAGCCCGACAGATAACTATGGCTACACCTTC. Residues: CASSPTDNYGYTF.

This chain connects TRBV6-4 to TRBJ1-1; maybe TRBD1 (6 bases). Trimming cost V 5 bases and J 5 bases, with 12 bases left between them. The CDR3 contains 13 residues. Germline V lookup: CDR1 MRHNA, CDR2 SNTAGT. In DNA, the CDR3 is TGTGCCAGCAGTACAACAGGGATAACTGAAGCTTTCTTT. Translation gives CASSTTGITEAFF.

The CDR3 is CASSTAGLQAFF. In DNA form, the CDR3 reads TGTGCCAGCAGCACCGCAGGGTTACAAGCTTTCTTT. V gene TRBV11-2 combines with J gene TRBJ1-1; D might be TRBD1 (5 bases). The germline V and J ends were trimmed by 5 bases and 9 bases, with 13 bases remaining between them. Germline V gives CDR1 SGHAT, CDR2 FQNNGV. This CDR3 has 12 amino acids.

This clone was detected only a few times. The chain is built from TRBV6-2 or TRBV6-3 and TRBJ1-1; D is undetermined. The CDR3 loop spans 14 amino acids. Trimming stripped 5 bases from V and 1 base from J, with 11 bases between. Germline V CDR1 and CDR2: MNHEY, SVGEGT. The CDR3 here is CASSVGGPNTEAFF. CDR3 nucleotide sequence: TGTGCCAGCAGTGTGGGAGGTCCGAACACTGAAGCTTTCTTT.

This clone was found a few times. The J gene is TRBJ1-1, the V gene TRBV19, with unresolved D. The CDR3 is 15 amino acids. Germline CDR1 reads LNHDA; CDR2 reads SQIVND (reference sequence). Trimming removed 5 bases from V and 1 base from J, with 14 bases in between. CDR3 region: CASSSPLAGNTEAFF. The CDR3 DNA is TGTGCCAGTAGTTCCCCTTTGGCAGGGAACACTGAAGCTTTCTTT.

The chain recombines TRBV5-8 with TRBJ2-1; 15 bases match TRBD2. This CDR3 contains 15 residues. Unmatched junction bases numbered 4, after V lost 4 bases and J lost 8 bases. Germline V gene lookup returns CDR1 SGHTS and CDR2 YDEGEE. DNA for the CDR3: TGTGCCAGCAGCAGGGGACTAGCGGGGGGTGATGAGCAGTTCTTC. Encoded protein: CASSRGLAGGDEQFF.

The chain has TRBV5-4 and TRBJ1-6; no definite D call. V shed 1 base and J shed 5 bases, with 10 bases lying between them. CDR1 and CDR2 from the germline V gene are SGHNT and YYREEE (reference sequence). This CDR3 is built from 15 residues. The chain's CDR3 is CASSLTGWDNSPLHF. The CDR3 DNA is TGTGCCAGCAGCTTGACGGGTTGGGATAATTCACCCCTCCACTTT. Full variable domain (remainder filled in from reference TRBV5-4 and TRBJ1-6): ETGVTQSPTHLIKTRGQQVTLRCSSQSGHNTVSWYQQALGQGPQFIFQYYREEENGRGNFPPRFSGLQFPNYSSELNVNALELDDSALYLCASSLTGWDNSPLHFGNGTRLTVT.

V gene TRBV30 combines with J gene TRBJ2-2, with TRBD2 matching over 9 bases. The length of the CDR3 is 15 residues. Germline V lookup: CDR1 GTSNPN, CDR2 SVGIG (reference sequence). The V and J ends lost 1 base and 4 bases, in that order; junction bases with no gene match: 4. As DNA, the CDR3 is TGTGCCTGGAGTGGCGGGGGGGCTGGCACCGGGGAGCTGTTTTTT. It translates to CAWSGGGAGTGELFF.

The chain has TRBV29-1 and TRBJ2-7, with D perhaps matching TRBD1 (6 bases). Germline CDR1 SQVTM, CDR2 ANQGSEA. This CDR3 is built from 12 residues. V was pared by 6 bases and J by 2 bases, with 11 bases between. This chain's CDR3 is CSVGQTTYEQYF. The CDR3 bases are TGCAGCGTCGGACAGACCACCTACGAGCAGTACTTC.

The V call is TRBV6-2 or TRBV6-3, the J call TRBJ2-3; D not resolved. CDR3 size: 12 residues. V lost 2 bases and J lost 3, with 3 bases in between. Germline CDR1 reads MNHEY; CDR2 reads SVGEGT. CDR3 region: CASSYQTDTQYF. CDR3 coding DNA: TGTGCCAGCAGTTACCAGACAGATACGCAGTATTTT.

The V call is TRBV5-4, the J call TRBJ2-7; TRBD2 matches 10 bases. Losses at the gene ends were 4 bases for V and 6 bases for J; bases not matched to a gene: 10. The germline V gene has CDR1 SGHNT and CDR2 YYREEE (reference sequence). The CDR3 extends over 15 amino acids. CDR3 bases: TGTGCCAGCAGCCTGGGGAGCGGGGGGGCTAGCGAGCAGTACTTC. Its protein is CASSLGSGGASEQYF.

The rearrangement links TRBV19 to TRBJ2-3, with D perhaps TRBD2 (6 bases). CDR1 and CDR2 (germline): LNHDA, SQIVND (reference sequence). This CDR3 is built from 16 residues. Trimming cost V 5 bases and J 3 bases, with 18 bases left between them. CDR3 residues: CASSPGGRGPTDTQYF. The CDR3 DNA is TGTGCCAGTAGTCCCGGTGGGCGGGGTCCTACAGATACGCAGTATTTT.